The present T cell receptor (beta chain) was sequenced within a study of immune cell composition in non-small cell lung cancer (dated by TCRdb to about 2017). Broadly, across the study: Histologic subtype, mostly lung adenocarcinoma or squamous cell carcinoma, was determined with H&E together with p63, CK5, Napsin A and TTF-1 immunohistochemistry. Supplementary cohort #1 consisted of 10 lung adenocarcinoma cases with paired tumour/lung TCR-beta sequencing and with TIL populations generated to assess tumour reactivity. Using Adaptive Biotechnologies, the researchers ran TCR-beta sequencing on 34 paired NSCLC tumour and non-adjacent lung specimens, along with some 24 tumour-only specimens. A handful of tumour specimens with TCR-beta data were of rare histological subtypes and were excluded from the subtype comparisons. Summary of the overall study and its limitations: Smoking pack-years did not significantly correlate with tumour TCR-beta clonality. Tumour-associated clones >0.5% occurred in nearly half of NSCLC cases: approximately 33% of adenocarcinomas versus approximately 75% of squamous carcinomas. The reactivity cohort included only around nine cases, and whether tumour-reactive clones share sequences with the dominant in vivo tumour-associated clones was not shown. In 10 to 11 adenocarcinoma cases, maximal tumour-associated clone frequency correlated strongly with TIL tumour reactivity, whereas overall clonality did not.

Reading the germline V gene gives CDR1 SGHAT and CDR2 FQNNGV. From the cysteine through the phenylalanine, the CDR3 covers 13 amino acids. The read is trimmed to its CDR3 DNA, 39 bases read in frame from base 1. V is cut back by 5 bases and J by 7 bases, with 3 bases in the junction unmatched. Normal lung samples came from the same patient and were non-adjacent lung tissue collected as far from the tumour as possible, with a minimum distance of 3 cm. Genomic DNA was isolated with the QIAamp DNA kit from frozen aliquots of single-cell suspensions that had not been sorted. Tissues were received within 2 hours of resection and processed immediately into single-cell suspensions. Tissue was mechanically dissociated and enzymatically digested with DNase I, collagenase I and hyaluronidase for roughly 30 minutes at 37 °C, then filtered and RBC-lysed. Regarding this clone: No cognate antigen has been identified for it. No base-level quality is on record; no much larger clone is a single base apart.

A two-step multiplex PCR amplified TCR-beta CDR3 regions from genomic DNA, and the second step of the PCR added Illumina-compatible adaptors. TCR-beta immunosequencing was performed on an Illumina platform as a commercial immunoSEQ service. The study's own analysis went as follows. Two measures summarised the repertoires: productive clonality, and Top 10 Clones, meaning the percentage of T-cell templates coming from the ten most frequent sequences. Values for productive clonality spanned 0 to 1, where a value of 1 indicated a monoclonal population. Tumour-associated clones were defined as sequences comprising at least 0.1% of tumour T-cell templates but absent from matched non-adjacent lung, identified via log10 scatter plots. Student's t-tests were used for two-group comparisons, ANOVA for comparisons across stages, and linear regression for relationships, with analyses done in GraphPad Prism7 and R. TCRdb mirrors the immuneACCESS table, restricted to in-frame sequences. Some clones are absent from its copies; in checked studies, under half trace to an unresolved V gene, and the reason for the others is unknown. The V and J calls and the clone size are those of that table, but D and trimming were determined from the DNA. The sample contains thousands of clones, roughly 69% of them found a single time. Of the sample, over 15% falls within the top ten clones.

Rearrangement joined TRBV11-2 to TRBJ2-2, with 8 central nucleotides matching TRBD2. The sequenced material came from non-adjacent lung tissue. The TCR comes from a human donor with non-small cell lung cancer. The CDR3 has the sequence CASSMTSVGELFF. At the DNA level, the sequence is TGTGCCAGCAGCATGACTAGCGTCGGGGAGCTGTTTTTT.